Each of the 3 T cell receptor beta chains below was sequenced from the same sample in a study of blood T cell repertoires in COVID-19. Clones were read by immunoSEQ multiplex PCR, and TCRdb kept only the in-frame ones, dropping some. The table shows around 310,000 clones, with about 93% occurring only once. Sequencing input: peripheral blood. The origin of the receptors is a woman in her twenties or thirties with COVID-19, enrolled during active disease.

The rearrangement uses TRBV2 and TRBJ2-2; no clear D. This CDR3 has 13 residues. Germline V gene data show CDR1 as SNHLY and CDR2 as FYNNEI. The V gene lost 4 bases and the J gene lost 5 bases, with 8 bases spanning the gap. For the CDR3, the DNA is TGTGCCAGCAGTGTTAAGAGAACCGGGGAGCTGTTTTTT. It encodes CASSVKRTGELFF.

The genes are TRBV9 and TRBJ2-3, with D perhaps TRBD2 (7 bases). The V end lost 4 bases, the J end lost 2 bases, and 14 bases lay between the germline ends. Germline lookup yields CDR1 SGDLS and CDR2 YYNGEE. The CDR3 totals 15 residues. For the CDR3, the DNA is TGTGCCAGCAGCCCCAGGGGAGGGCACACAGATACGCAGTATTTT. Translating it yields CASSPRGGHTDTQYF.

The chain uses TRBV5-6 and TRBJ2-5; 14 bases align to TRBD2. The germline gives CDR1 SGHDT, CDR2 YYEEEE. V shed 2 bases and J 0 bases; nucleotides not matched to a gene: 6. This CDR3 contains 18 residues. The CDR3: CASSLPGLAGENQETQYF. The CDR3 DNA reads TGTGCCAGCAGCTTACCGGGACTAGCGGGAGAGAACCAAGAGACCCAGTACTTC.